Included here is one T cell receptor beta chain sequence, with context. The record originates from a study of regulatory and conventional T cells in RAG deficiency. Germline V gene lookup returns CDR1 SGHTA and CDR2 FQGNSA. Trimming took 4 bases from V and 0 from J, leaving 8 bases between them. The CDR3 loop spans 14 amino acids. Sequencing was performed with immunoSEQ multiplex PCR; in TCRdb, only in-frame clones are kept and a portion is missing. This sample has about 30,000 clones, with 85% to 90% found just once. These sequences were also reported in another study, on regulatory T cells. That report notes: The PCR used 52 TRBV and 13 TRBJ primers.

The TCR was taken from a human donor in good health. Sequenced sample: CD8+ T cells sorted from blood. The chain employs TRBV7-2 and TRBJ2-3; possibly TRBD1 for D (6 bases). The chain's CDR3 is CASSYDRSTDTQYF. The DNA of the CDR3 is TGTGCCAGCAGCTACGACAGGAGCACAGATACGCAGTATTTT.